Each of the 20 T cell receptor beta chains below was sequenced from the same sample in a study of blood T cells in healthy people across ages. The authors ran a second PCR of 7 to 11 cycles using a sample-barcoded 5' primer and a J-beta primer mix. Via MiXCR, TCRdb re-called the 5' RACE reads, giving one row per CDR3 protein. This sample has approximately 780,000 distinct CDR3 sequences, with under 30% found just once. The same data also went into a second study, on T cells of mothers and their children.

The source material was blood. The receptors stem from a boy aged 10-17 years in good health.

This clonotype was counted between two and nine times. A much more abundant neighbour one base away suggests this may be a read error. This chain joins TRBV6-5 and TRBJ2-5, with a tentative D call TRBD1 (6 bases). The end of the DNA is better explained by TRBJ2-7, so the J call may be wrong. CDR1 and CDR2 (germline): MNHEY, SVGAGI. The CDR3 extends over 13 amino acids. The DNA for the CDR3 is TGTGCCAGCAGTTACGACAGGTCCTACGAGCAGTACTTC. It yields the protein CASSYDRSYEQYF.

The chain has TRBV9 and TRBJ1-6; no definite D call. This CDR3 contains 20 residues. Germline V gives CDR1 SGDLS, CDR2 YYNGEE. V was shortened by 0 bases and J by 7 bases, with 26 bases between the two germline ends. The CDR3 sequence is CASSVEFPPNFAQINSPLHF. CDR3 bases: TGTGCCAGCAGCGTAGAATTTCCCCCGAATTTTGCACAGATAAATTCACCCCTCCACTTT.

The genes are TRBV2 and TRBJ2-1; tentatively, D is TRBD2 (6 bases). The CDR3 loop spans 12 amino acids. The V and J ends lost 7 bases and 9 bases respectively, with 13 bases between them. Germline values: CDR1 SNHLY, CDR2 FYNNEI. The CDR3 region is CASNGGFSEQFF. The CDR3 DNA sequence: TGTGCCAGCAATGGGGGGTTTAGTGAGCAGTTCTTC.

The table lists this clonotype with many counts. The chain combines TRBV5-6 with TRBJ2-5; TRBD2 is a possible D gene (6 bases). Germline lookup yields CDR1 SGHDT and CDR2 YYEEEE. Trimming cost V 4 bases and J 5 bases, with 9 bases left between them. The length of the CDR3 is 12 residues. CDR3 in amino acids: CASSDREETQYF. CDR3 DNA: TGTGCCAGCAGCGACCGGGAGGAGACCCAGTACTTC. The full variable domain, with the rest looked up from reference TRBV5-6 and TRBJ2-5, is DAGVTQSPTHLIKTRGQQVTLRCSPKSGHDTVSWYQQALGQGPQFIFQYYEEEERQRGNFPDRFSGHQFPNYSSELNVNALLLGDSALYLCASSDREETQYFGPGTRLLVL.

This chain joins TRBV10-3 and TRBJ1-2, with unresolved D. The CDR3 sequence is 15 residues long. V lost 0 bases, J lost 8 bases, and 16 bases lay in between. The germline CDR1 and CDR2 sequences are ENHRY and SYGVKD. The CDR3 protein is CAISESGEGAGGYTF. In DNA form, the CDR3 reads TGTGCCATCAGTGAGTCCGGAGAGGGCGCTGGCGGCTACACCTTC.

This chain links TRBV25-1 with TRBJ2-3, with D uncertain. The CDR3 consists of 12 residues. V was shortened by 1 base and J by 9 bases, with 8 bases between the two germline ends. Germline V gives CDR1 MGHDK, CDR2 SYGVNS. The CDR3 DNA reads TGTGCCAGCAGTGAATTGGTGGGAACGCAGTATTTT. Encoded protein: CASSELVGTQYF.

This clonotype was observed a handful of times. The rearrangement joins TRBV12-3 or TRBV12-4 to TRBJ2-1; 15 nucleotides line up with TRBD2. The length of the CDR3 is 14 residues. The V gene end was trimmed by 7 bases and the J gene end by 15 bases; junction bases not matched to a gene: 10. The CDR3 reads CASTSRGTSGGLFF. The CDR3 DNA sequence: TGTGCCAGCACCTCCCGAGGGACTAGCGGGGGGCTGTTCTTC.

CDR3 protein: CASSFLGGRNTGELFF. CDR3 nucleotide sequence: TGTGCCAGCAGTTTCCTGGGGGGGAGGAACACCGGGGAGCTGTTTTTT. The rearrangement links TRBV2 to TRBJ2-2; 7 nucleotides match TRBD2. V shed 5 bases, J shed 1 base, and the junction held 7 bases outside the gene matches. CDR3 length: 16 residues. Germline assignment: CDR1 SNHLY and CDR2 FYNNEI.

The chain uses TRBV5-1 and TRBJ2-1, with TRBD2 matching over 10 bases. The CDR3 loop spans 15 amino acids. CDR1 and CDR2 (germline): SGHRS, YFSETQ. V lost 2 bases to trimming and J lost 5 bases; unmatched junction nucleotides: 4. The CDR3: CASSLELAGNNEQFF. The CDR3 region has the DNA TGCGCCAGCAGCTTAGAACTAGCGGGGAACAATGAGCAGTTCTTC.

V is TRBV12-3 or TRBV12-4 and J is TRBJ1-2, with unresolved D. The CDR3 spans 12 residues. Trimming shortened V by 10 bases and J by 4 bases, and 13 bases separated the two germline ends. CDR3 coding DNA: TGTGCCACTGACGGAGGACCCTATGGCTACACCTTC. Amino acids: CATDGGPYGYTF.

This clonotype showed up many times. V gene TRBV12-3 or TRBV12-4 combines with J gene TRBJ2-2; D call uncertain. CDR3 size: 10 residues. V was trimmed by 7 bases and J by 10 bases, leaving 7 bases between them. CDR3 DNA: TGTGCCAGCAAGCGAGAGGAGCTGTTTTTT. Its translation is CASKREELFF.

J is TRBJ2-5 and V is TRBV20-1; weak D call: TRBD2 (6 bases). CDR1 is DFQATT and CDR2 is SNEGSKA in the germline V gene (reference sequence). V was trimmed by 5 bases and J by 2 bases, leaving 15 bases between them. The CDR3 runs to 14 residues. CDR3: CSAQSGDGQETQYF. The DNA for the CDR3 is TGCAGTGCTCAGTCGGGGGATGGTCAAGAGACCCAGTACTTC.

The genes are TRBV11-2 and TRBJ1-4; D uncertain. CDR1 is SGHAT, CDR2 FQNNGV, per germline. Trimming left V 1 base short and J 5 bases short, with 11 bases between. This CDR3 comprises 15 residues. The chain's CDR3 is CASSLAPSSNEKLFF. Here the CDR3 DNA reads TGTGCCAGCAGCTTAGCGCCCAGCTCAAATGAAAAACTGTTTTTT.

This clonotype came up a few times. This chain uses TRBV7-9 with TRBJ2-5; D may correspond to TRBD1 or TRBD2 (6 bases each). Trimming removed 2 bases at V and 2 bases at J, with 15 bases between. The CDR3 loop spans 16 amino acids. Germline CDR1 reads SEHNR; CDR2 reads FQNEAQ (reference sequence). CDR3 sequence reads: CASSLFRGLAQETQYF. The CDR3 DNA is TGTGCCAGCAGCTTATTTCGGGGGCTAGCACAAGAGACCCAGTACTTC.

The chain combines TRBV27 with TRBJ2-1, with D tentatively TRBD1 or TRBD2 (6 bases each). With the DNA end fitting TRBJ2-7 better, the J assignment may be wrong. The CDR3 covers 13 residues. Germline CDR1 MNHEY, CDR2 SMNVEV (reference sequence). The CDR3 region is CASMGGAGYEQYF. For the CDR3, the DNA is TGTGCCAGCATGGGGGGCGCGGGTTACGAGCAGTACTTC.

This clonotype was counted only a few times. The rearrangement links TRBV20-1 to TRBJ2-7; perhaps TRBD1 as D (6 bases). V lost 7 bases and J lost 1, with 11 bases in between. This CDR3 region has 12 residues. The germline gives CDR1 DFQATT, CDR2 SNEGSKA (reference sequence). In DNA, the CDR3 is TGCAGTGGGGAGACAGGATCCTACGAGCAGTACTTC. Translation gives CSGETGSYEQYF.

The rearrangement links TRBV4-1 to TRBJ2-5; 8 nucleotides agree with TRBD2. The J segment lost 0 bases and the V segment lost 2 bases, leaving 8 bases of the junction unmatched. The CDR3 loop spans 17 amino acids. Germline loops: CDR1 MGHRA, CDR2 YSYEKL. As DNA, the CDR3 is TGCGCCAGCAGCCAATCCGGGGGGGTAGCGGACCAAGAGACCCAGTACTTC. Its protein product is CASSQSGGVADQETQYF.

This clonotype was picked up a small number of times. Written as DNA, the CDR3 is TGTGCCAGCAGCTTTCAGGAACAGGACTATGGCTACACCTTC. This translates into CASSFQEQDYGYTF. V and J are TRBV5-5 and TRBJ1-2; D may be TRBD1 (5 bases). Germline lookup yields CDR1 SGHKS and CDR2 YYEKEE (reference sequence). V lost 2 bases and J 3 bases, leaving 11 bases between the germline ends. The CDR3 loop spans 14 amino acids.

The chain uses TRBV4-1 and TRBJ1-6, with 9 bases lining up with TRBD1. The CDR3 extends over 16 amino acids. The V gene end was trimmed by 1 base and the J gene end by 9 bases; junction bases not matched to a gene: 7. Germline V CDR1 and CDR2: MGHRA, YSYEKL. The CDR3 sequence is CASSQVFGQGSSPLHF. Written as DNA, the CDR3 is TGCGCCAGCAGCCAAGTTTTCGGACAGGGGAGTTCACCCCTCCACTTT.

The V and J genes are TRBV20-1 and TRBJ2-7; 10 nucleotides agree with TRBD1. Trimming removed 2 bases from V and 3 bases from J; junction bases left unmatched: 4. CDR3 length equals 14 residues. Germline CDR1 and CDR2: DFQATT and SNEGSKA (reference sequence). The DNA for the CDR3 is TGCAGTGCTAGATCCAGGGACAGGGGCTACGAGCAGTACTTC. Protein: CSARSRDRGYEQYF.